The 26 T cell receptor beta chains listed next were all sequenced from one sample in a study of T cell responses to AZD1222 COVID-19 vaccine. TCRdb keeps only in-frame clones here, not all; method: immunoSEQ multiplex PCR. Of tens of thousands of clones in the sample, 91% are singletons; the top ten hold 6.5% to 9.5%. The sequencing here drew on peripheral blood, taken 28 days after the second AZD1222 dose. All receptors come from an adult who received the AZD1222 COVID-19 vaccine.

This rearrangement joins TRBV19 to TRBJ1-2; D call uncertain. Germline CDR1 is LNHDA and CDR2 is SQIVND (reference sequence). The length of the CDR3 is 17 residues. Trimming removed 5 bases from V and 0 bases from J, with 19 bases in between. Written as DNA, the CDR3 is TGTGCCAGTAGTGAACACCCCACCCAGTGGACTAACTATGGCTACACCTTC. The encoded protein is CASSEHPTQWTNYGYTF.

The gene calls are TRBV28 and TRBJ2-5, with D hard to call. CDR1 MDHEN and CDR2 SYDVKM come from the germline V gene. V shed 5 bases and J shed 4 bases, with 5 bases lying between them. CDR3 length equals 11 residues. The CDR3 loop reads CASSPSETQYF. The CDR3 nucleotides read TGTGCCAGCAGTCCGTCAGAGACCCAGTACTTC.

CDR3 sequence (DNA): TGCAGCGTTTCACCGATAAGGGGGATGAACACTGAAGCTTTCTTT. Amino acids: CSVSPIRGMNTEAFF. This chain uses TRBV29-1 with TRBJ1-1; possible D gene TRBD1, 6 bases. The CDR3 is 15 residues long. Trimming shortened V by 5 bases and J by 0 bases, and 16 bases separated the two germline ends. The germline CDR1 and CDR2 sequences are SQVTM and ANQGSEA.

The chain couples TRBV19 to TRBJ1-3; D ambiguous. Trimming left V 3 bases short and J 1 base short, with 10 bases between. This CDR3 comprises 15 residues. Germline V lookup: CDR1 LNHDA, CDR2 SQIVND (reference sequence). CDR3 in amino acids: CASSMGVNSGNTIYF. CDR3 in DNA: TGTGCCAGTAGTATGGGTGTCAATTCTGGAAACACCATATATTTT.

J is TRBJ1-6 and V is TRBV6-5, with TRBD1 matching 7 bases. The CDR3 runs 13 residues. Germline values: CDR1 MNHEY, CDR2 SVGAGI. After removal of 0 bases from V and 11 bases from J, the junction contained 1 base not matched to a gene. Here the CDR3 DNA reads TGTGCCAGCAGTTACTCGACAGGGACACCCCTCCACTTT. Amino acids: CASSYSTGTPLHF.

This chain connects TRBV27 to TRBJ2-2; TRBD2 matches 8 bases. This CDR3 spans 17 amino acids. CDR1 and CDR2 from the germline V gene are MNHEY and SMNVEV (reference sequence). After removal of 1 base from V and 2 bases from J, the junction contained 6 bases not matched to a gene. DNA of the CDR3: TGTGCCAGCAGTTTATTTAATGGACTAGCTAACACCGGGGAGCTGTTTTTT. It encodes CASSLFNGLANTGELFF.

The chain joins TRBV6-5 to TRBJ1-3; 10 bases are a match to TRBD1. CDR3 length: 15 amino acids. Germline V gives CDR1 MNHEY, CDR2 SVGAGI. V dropped 6 bases and J dropped 3; count of bases not matched to a gene: 5. CDR3 in DNA: TGTGCCAGCAGCTCAGGACAGGGGGTTGGAAACACCATATATTTT. Translating gives CASSSGQGVGNTIYF.

J is TRBJ2-1 and V is TRBV29-1; D not certain. Germline CDR1 is SQVTM and CDR2 is ANQGSEA. The CDR3 runs 11 residues. Trimming took off 3 bases at V and 8 bases at J, with 8 bases between the two ends. This CDR3 is CSVDSAHEQFF. The CDR3, as DNA: TGCAGCGTTGACTCGGCACATGAGCAGTTCTTC.

This clone appeared a few times. The rearrangement links TRBV9 to TRBJ2-3; 8 bases line up with TRBD1. With V trimmed by 1 base and J by 5 bases, 3 bases remained unmatched. CDR1 is SGDLS and CDR2 is YYNGEE in the germline V gene. The CDR3 spans 14 residues. The chain's CDR3 is CASSVRGQVDTQYF. The DNA for the CDR3 is TGTGCCAGCAGCGTAAGGGGACAGGTAGATACGCAGTATTTT.

The chain couples TRBV30 to TRBJ1-1; TRBD1 agrees at 7 bases. The germline V gene encodes CDR1 GTSNPN and CDR2 SVGIG (reference sequence). J gave up 5 bases and V 4 bases, and 7 bases lay outside the gene matches. The CDR3 covers 13 residues. This chain's CDR3 is CAWMEGAPTEAFF. CDR3 bases: TGTGCCTGGATGGAGGGGGCGCCTACTGAAGCTTTCTTT.

This clone was observed a single time. This chain joins TRBV7-3 and TRBJ1-1; D possibly corresponds to TRBD1 (6 bases). Germline V gives CDR1 SGHTA, CDR2 FQGTGA. There are 15 residues in the CDR3. The germline V and J ends were trimmed by 5 bases and 1 base, with 14 bases remaining between them. CDR3 nucleotide sequence: TGTGCCAGCAGCCCGAGTGGGGGGGCGAACACTGAAGCTTTCTTT. Translated: CASSPSGGANTEAFF.

The chain joins TRBV19 to TRBJ2-2; 8 positions agree with TRBD2. Unmatched junction bases numbered 7, after V lost 3 bases and J lost 4 bases. Germline-derived CDR1 and CDR2 are LNHDA and SQIVND (reference sequence). The CDR3 has 16 amino acids. The CDR3 loop is CASSIISSGFTGELFF. DNA of the CDR3: TGTGCCAGTAGTATCATCTCTAGCGGGTTCACCGGGGAGCTGTTTTTT.

The V gene is TRBV24-1, the J gene TRBJ2-1; 8 nucleotides align to TRBD2. Trimming removed 5 bases from V and 2 bases from J; junction bases left unmatched: 13. Germline V CDR1 and CDR2: KGHDR, SFDVKD. This CDR3 has 18 amino acids. The chain's CDR3 is CATSGAGAQVSTYNEQFF. For the CDR3, the DNA is TGTGCCACCAGTGGAGCGGGAGCCCAAGTTTCGACCTACAATGAGCAGTTCTTC.

The gene calls are TRBV28 and TRBJ2-7, with 7 bases lining up with TRBD2. With V trimmed by 4 bases and J by 1 base, 7 bases remained unmatched. Germline CDR1 reads MDHEN; CDR2 reads SYDVKM. The CDR3 is 15 amino acids. CDR3 loop: CASSSPARGSYEQYF. The CDR3 DNA follows: TGTGCCAGCAGTTCACCCGCGCGGGGGTCCTACGAGCAGTACTTC.

The J gene is TRBJ2-7, the V gene TRBV30; 9 bases are shared with TRBD1. The CDR3 length is 14 residues. CDR1 is GTSNPN and CDR2 is SVGIG in the germline V gene (reference sequence). V was clipped by 4 bases and J by 1 base; unmatched bases: 5. CDR3 sequence: CAWTDRGGSYEQYF. The CDR3 DNA reads TGTGCCTGGACGGACAGGGGAGGTTCCTACGAGCAGTACTTC.

V and J are TRBV28 and TRBJ2-7, with 8 nucleotides matching TRBD1. The V gene's germline CDR1 is MDHEN and CDR2 SYDVKM. V trimming: 5 bases; J trimming: 6 bases; junction bases outside the gene matches: 15. This CDR3 has 16 amino acids. CDR3 sequence reads: CASSAAGGAKGLEQYF. The CDR3 DNA reads TGTGCCAGCAGTGCCGCAGGGGGCGCAAAAGGTCTCGAGCAGTACTTC.

V gene TRBV5-8 combines with J gene TRBJ2-7; 9 bases are shared with TRBD1. After removal of 0 bases from V and 3 bases from J, the junction contained 4 bases not matched to a gene. CDR1 is SGHTS and CDR2 is YDEGEE in the germline V gene. The length of the CDR3 is 15 residues. As DNA, the CDR3 is TGTGCCAGCAGCTTGGAGACAGGGGGAAACTACGAGCAGTACTTC. Its protein is CASSLETGGNYEQYF.

CDR3 DNA: TGTGCCAGCAGTTGGAACGGGAATCAATACGAGCAGTACTTC. Translated: CASSWNGNQYEQYF. The V gene is TRBV27, the J gene TRBJ2-7; the D gene is possibly TRBD2 (5 bases). V shed 4 bases and J shed 4 bases, with 14 bases lying between them. The CDR3 spans 14 residues. Germline V gene sequence: CDR1 MNHEY, CDR2 SMNVEV (reference sequence).

The chain links TRBV24-1 to TRBJ1-2, with a weak D call TRBD1 (5 bases). V was shortened by 7 bases and J by 2 bases, with 10 bases between the two germline ends. This CDR3 is 13 amino acids long. Looked up from germline, CDR1 is KGHDR and CDR2 is SFDVKD. CDR3 DNA sequence: TGTGCCACCAGGGGCAAGGGGAACTATGGCTACACCTTC. Its translation: CATRGKGNYGYTF.

The chain couples TRBV27 to TRBJ1-6; D is unclear. The CDR3 has 12 amino acids. Trimming stripped 8 bases from V and 7 bases from J, with 9 bases between. Germline lookup yields CDR1 MNHEY and CDR2 SMNVEV (reference sequence). CDR3 coding DNA: TGTGCCAGCGGGAGGAACAATTCACCCCTCCACTTT. It yields the protein CASGRNNSPLHF.

The chain carries TRBV6-5 and TRBJ2-7; D might be TRBD2 (5 bases). Per the germline V gene, CDR1 is MNHEY and CDR2 is SVGAGI. The V end was cut by 5 bases, the J end by 6 bases, with 14 bases between. This CDR3 is built from 13 residues. CDR3 residues: CASSHRIGGEQYF. CDR3 nucleotides: TGTGCCAGCAGTCATAGGATTGGAGGCGAGCAGTACTTC.

This clone appeared once. The genes are TRBV11-3 and TRBJ2-4; maybe TRBD1 (5 bases). Germline CDR1 is SGHNT and CDR2 is YENEEA. The CDR3 totals 13 residues. The germline V and J ends were trimmed by 3 bases and 8 bases, with 11 bases remaining between them. CDR3 loop: CASSFSGLDIQYF. The CDR3, as DNA: TGTGCCAGCAGCTTTTCAGGGCTGGACATTCAGTACTTC.

The CDR3 nucleotides read TGTGCCAGCAGCCCCGAGGGGTCACCCCTCCACTTT. It yields the protein CASSPEGSPLHF. The chain has TRBV3-1 (or the pseudogene TRBV3-2) and TRBJ1-6; D possibly corresponds to TRBD1 (5 bases). The CDR3 runs to 12 residues. Germline V gene sequence: CDR1 LGHDT, CDR2 YNNKEL (reference sequence). The V and J ends lost 4 bases and 10 bases respectively, with 8 bases between them.

The V call is TRBV9, the J call TRBJ2-1; 11 positions agree with TRBD2. This CDR3 has 15 residues. The germline CDR1 and CDR2 sequences are SGDLS and YYNGEE. The V and J ends lost 0 bases and 8 bases, in that order; junction bases with no gene match: 4. CDR3 sequence: CASSVASGRLDEQFF. The CDR3 nucleotides read TGTGCCAGCAGCGTAGCTAGCGGGAGGCTTGATGAGCAGTTCTTC.

The genes are TRBV3-1 (or the pseudogene TRBV3-2) and TRBJ2-2; the match to TRBD1 covers 11 bases. J lost 5 bases, V lost 4 bases, and 12 bases had no gene match. The CDR3 contains 18 residues. The germline V gene encodes CDR1 LGHDT and CDR2 YNNKEL (reference sequence). This CDR3 is CASSLEDRGRSGTGELFF. CDR3 DNA sequence: TGTGCCAGCAGCCTAGAGGACAGGGGGCGGTCGGGTACCGGGGAGCTGTTTTTT.

The chain uses TRBV29-1 and TRBJ2-7; 7 nucleotides line up with TRBD2. The V and J ends lost 7 bases and 1 base, in that order; junction bases with no gene match: 7. Germline CDR1 is SQVTM and CDR2 is ANQGSEA. CDR3 length: 13 amino acids. CDR3 in amino acids: CSARDYHSYEQYF. CDR3 nucleotides: TGCAGCGCCCGGGACTACCATTCCTACGAGCAGTACTTC.